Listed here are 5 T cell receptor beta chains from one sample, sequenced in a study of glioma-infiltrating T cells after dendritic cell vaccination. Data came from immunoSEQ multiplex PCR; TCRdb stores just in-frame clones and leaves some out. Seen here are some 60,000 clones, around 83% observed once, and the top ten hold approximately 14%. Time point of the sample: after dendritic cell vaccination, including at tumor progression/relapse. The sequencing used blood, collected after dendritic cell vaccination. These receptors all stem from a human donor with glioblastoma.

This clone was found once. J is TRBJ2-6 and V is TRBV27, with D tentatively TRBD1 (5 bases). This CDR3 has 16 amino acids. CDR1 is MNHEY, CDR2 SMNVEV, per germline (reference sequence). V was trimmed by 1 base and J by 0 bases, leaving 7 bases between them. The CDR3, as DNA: TGTGCCAGCAGTTTATTAAGGGGCTCTGGGGCCAACGTCCTGACTTTC. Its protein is CASSLLRGSGANVLTF. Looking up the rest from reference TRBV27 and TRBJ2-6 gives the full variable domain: EAQVTQNPRYLITVTGKKLTVTCSQNMNHEYMSWYRQDPGLGLRQIYYSMNVEVTDKGDVPEGYKVSRKEKRNFPLILESPSPNQTSLYFCASSLLRGSGANVLTFGAGSRLTVL.

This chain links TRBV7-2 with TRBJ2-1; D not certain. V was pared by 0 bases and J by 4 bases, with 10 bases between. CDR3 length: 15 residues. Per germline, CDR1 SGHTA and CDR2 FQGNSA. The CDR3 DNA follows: TGTGCCAGCAGCTTAGCGTTCACATCTTACAATGAGCAGTTCTTC. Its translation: CASSLAFTSYNEQFF.

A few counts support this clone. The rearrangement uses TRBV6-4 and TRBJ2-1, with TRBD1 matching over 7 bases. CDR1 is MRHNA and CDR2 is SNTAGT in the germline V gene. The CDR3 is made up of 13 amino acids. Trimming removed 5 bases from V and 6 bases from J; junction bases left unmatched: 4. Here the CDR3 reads CASSLNRGNEQFF. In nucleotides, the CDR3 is TGTGCCAGCAGTTTGAACAGGGGCAATGAGCAGTTCTTC.

The CDR3 is CASMRLAGGRSYEQYF. CDR3 in DNA: TGTGCCAGCATGAGACTAGCGGGGGGGCGGTCCTACGAGCAGTACTTC. V is TRBV2 and J is TRBJ2-7, with 14 bases fitting TRBD2. CDR1 and CDR2 from the germline V gene are SNHLY and FYNNEI. With V trimmed by 7 bases and J by 1 base, 6 bases remained unmatched. The CDR3 extends over 16 amino acids.

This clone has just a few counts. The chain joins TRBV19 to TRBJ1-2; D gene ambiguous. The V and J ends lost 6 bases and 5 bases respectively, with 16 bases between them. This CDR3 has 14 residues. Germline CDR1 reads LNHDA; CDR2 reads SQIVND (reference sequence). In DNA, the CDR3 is TGTGCCAGTAGCCCCCGGTCTGGTTTATATGGCTACACCTTC. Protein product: CASSPRSGLYGYTF.